The 18 T cell receptor beta chains in this list originate from one sample, sequenced in a study of T-cell reconstitution after alpha-beta-depleted transplantation in children. Unique molecular identifiers were used to barcode this TCRbeta library. TCRdb re-called the PCR reads through MiXCR, storing one row per CDR3 protein. This sample yields 700,000 or so distinct CDR3 sequences, of which over 10% are seen a single time; 0.79% belongs to the top ten. Material: PBMCs, obtained before TCRalphabeta/CD19-depleted stem cell transplant. The receptors stem from a girl under 10 years old with congenital amegakaryocytic thrombocytopenia, due to receive a stem cell transplant.

Turning to this clonotype: This may be a read error, as it is one base from a much larger clone. This CDR3 reads CASSLGSTAYNELFF. In DNA, the CDR3 is TGTGCCAGCAGTCTTGGGAGTACGGCCTACAATGAGCTGTTCTTC. The rearrangement uses TRBV12-3 or TRBV12-4 and TRBJ2-1; a weak D match, TRBD2 (5 bases). The CDR3 covers 15 residues.

This clonotype was counted only a few times. J is TRBJ2-3 and V is TRBV10-1; D gene ambiguous. This CDR3 has 13 residues. Trimming shortened V by 6 bases and J by 3 bases, and 10 bases separated the two germline ends. Germline CDR1 reads WNHNN; CDR2 reads SYGVQD (reference sequence). CDR3 amino acids: CASRETSTDTQYF. DNA of the CDR3: TGCGCCAGCAGGGAAACATCGACAGATACGCAGTATTTT.

The chain joins TRBV20-1 to TRBJ2-3; 13 bases map to TRBD2. V was clipped by 5 bases and J by 6 bases; unmatched bases: 8. There are 15 residues in the CDR3. The germline CDR1 and CDR2 sequences are DFQATT and SNEGSKA (reference sequence). Here the CDR3 DNA reads TGCAGTGCTCCTAGGACTAGCGGGAGTGGGGATACGCAGTATTTT. Translation gives CSAPRTSGSGDTQYF.

This clonotype was recorded at least ten times. The genes are TRBV5-1 and TRBJ2-1; 8 positions match TRBD2. After removal of 0 bases from V and 4 bases from J, the junction contained 3 bases not matched to a gene. Germline V gene lookup returns CDR1 SGHRS and CDR2 YFSETQ. The CDR3 length is 15 residues. For the CDR3, the DNA is TGCGCCAGCAGCTTGGCTCCGGGAGGGTACAATGAGCAGTTCTTC. Its protein is CASSLAPGGYNEQFF.

This clonotype was observed at least ten times. The DNA for the CDR3 is TGCGCCAGCAGCGTAGACTTAAATGAGCAGTTCTTC. Its translation: CASSVDLNEQFF. This chain links TRBV5-1 with TRBJ2-1; D ambiguous. Trimming pared 4 bases from V and 7 bases from J, leaving 9 bases between. The germline V gene has CDR1 SGHRS and CDR2 YFSETQ. The length of the CDR3 is 12 residues.

This clonotype was counted at least ten times. The rearrangement joins TRBV20-1 to TRBJ2-4; D perhaps matches TRBD1 (5 bases). The CDR3 extends over 13 amino acids. Germline-derived CDR1 and CDR2 are DFQATT and SNEGSKA (reference sequence). V lost 6 bases and J lost 3, with 12 bases in between. DNA for the CDR3: TGCAGTGCGAGGACACCTAACAAAAACATTCAGTACTTC. It is translated as CSARTPNKNIQYF.

This clonotype was observed a few times. This chain joins TRBV27 and TRBJ2-2, with 7 bases aligning to TRBD2. This CDR3 region has 16 residues. The junction had 10 bases not matched to a gene; V was cut back by 5 bases and J by 4 bases. CDR1 and CDR2 from the germline V gene are MNHEY and SMNVEV (reference sequence). The CDR3 nucleotides read TGTGCCAGCAGTAGCATAGCGGGTGAGGGCACCGGGGAGCTGTTTTTT. Protein product: CASSSIAGEGTGELFF.

This clonotype was recorded many times. The chain combines TRBV20-1 with TRBJ2-7; TRBD1 is a possible D gene (5 bases). This CDR3 spans 14 amino acids. The germline V gene encodes CDR1 DFQATT and CDR2 SNEGSKA (reference sequence). Trimming pared 3 bases from V and 2 bases from J, leaving 14 bases between. CDR3 sequence: CSARRSDRTYEQYF. DNA of the CDR3: TGCAGTGCTAGGAGGAGCGACAGAACCTACGAGCAGTACTTC.

This clonotype was recorded many times. The chain couples TRBV12-3 or TRBV12-4 to TRBJ2-1, with D perhaps assigned TRBD1 or TRBD2 (5 bases each). The germline V and J ends were trimmed by 5 bases and 9 bases, with 17 bases remaining between them. The CDR3 is 14 residues long. This chain's CDR3 is CASSQSGPRAEQFF. The DNA of the CDR3 is TGTGCCAGCAGTCAATCGGGACCAAGAGCTGAGCAGTTCTTC.

The gene calls are TRBV13 and TRBJ2-7, with 7 bases fitting TRBD1. Germline V gene data show CDR1 as PRHDT and CDR2 as FYEKMQ (reference sequence). The CDR3 has 14 residues. V lost 5 bases and J lost 4; bases outside the gene matches: 8. The CDR3 DNA is TGTGCCAGCAGCGCCGGGACAGAGGCTTACGAGCAGTACTTC. Its translation is CASSAGTEAYEQYF.

The chain joins TRBV29-1 to TRBJ1-1; maybe TRBD1 (5 bases). Germline V gene data show CDR1 as SQVTM and CDR2 as ANQGSEA. There are 14 residues in the CDR3. V was shortened by 6 bases and J by 3 bases, with 17 bases between the two germline ends. CDR3 nucleotides: TGCAGCGTGGGGGAATCAGGGTGGTACACTGAAGCTTTCTTT. This translates into CSVGESGWYTEAFF.

This clonotype is a singleton in its sample. This chain joins TRBV18 and TRBJ2-6; D not resolved. The CDR3 extends over 15 amino acids. Germline CDR1 is KGHSH and CDR2 is LQKENI. Deletions cut 3 bases from V and 4 bases from J, with 10 bases between. Here the CDR3 reads CASSPMGLGANVLTF. The CDR3 DNA is TGTGCCAGCTCACCCATGGGTCTGGGGGCCAACGTCCTGACTTTC.

CDR3 sequence reads: CASSLLLRGVETQYF. DNA for the CDR3: TGTGCCAGCAGCCTCCTACTTCGCGGAGTGGAGACCCAGTACTTC. This chain joins TRBV5-5 and TRBJ2-5; D is unresolved. V lost 4 bases to trimming and J lost 5 bases, with 18 bases between them. In germline, CDR1 is SGHKS, CDR2 YYEKEE (reference sequence). The CDR3 spans 15 residues.

CDR3 amino acids: CASSLVRGVHFGEQFF. In nucleotides, the CDR3 is TGCGCCAGCAGCTTGGTTAGGGGAGTTCATTTCGGTGAGCAGTTCTTC. The chain uses TRBV5-1 and TRBJ2-1; either TRBD1 or TRBD2 may supply D (5 bases each). With 0 bases removed from V and 9 bases from J, the gap between germline ends came to 19 bases. The CDR3 has 16 amino acids. Germline loops: CDR1 SGHRS, CDR2 YFSETQ.

This clonotype was found many times. This rearrangement joins TRBV5-1 to TRBJ2-7; D is unclear. The CDR3 loop spans 13 amino acids. Germline V gives CDR1 SGHRS, CDR2 YFSETQ. V was cut by 1 base and J by 1 base, with 6 bases left in between. The CDR3 reads CASSLTESYEQYF. CDR3 in DNA: TGCGCCAGCAGCTTGACCGAGTCCTACGAGCAGTACTTC.

This clonotype showed up many times. This chain connects TRBV12-3 or TRBV12-4 to TRBJ2-2; the D is unclear. The CDR3 has 14 residues. Trimming cost V 11 bases and J 0 bases, with 13 bases left between them. CDR3 coding DNA: TGTGCCGTGAGGCGGCTGGCGAACACCGGGGAGCTGTTTTTT. It specifies CAVRRLANTGELFF.

The CDR3 is CASSFVGGPETQYF. The CDR3 nucleotides are TGTGCCAGCAGTTTTGTAGGGGGACCAGAGACCCAGTACTTC. J is TRBJ2-5 and V is TRBV12-3 or TRBV12-4; TRBD1 might be the D (6 bases). This CDR3 has 14 residues. V was pared by 3 bases and J by 4 bases, with 12 bases between.

There are a few counts of this clonotype. A junction boundary mismatches the germline segment, possibly from a read error. The CDR3 region has the DNA TGCTGTGCTAGAGCTCTAACGTTCGGCTCCTACAATGAGCAGTTCTTC. Residues: CCARALTFGSYNEQFF. The chain couples TRBV20-1 to TRBJ2-1; D not resolved. In germline, CDR1 is DFQATT, CDR2 SNEGSKA (reference sequence). The CDR3 runs to 16 residues.